This TCR beta chain was recovered during a study of tumor and adjacent non-tumor tissue in lung cancer. About the study: Stage I to III disease affected approximately 11 men and roughly 5 women aged roughly 30 to 76. Samples averaged about 4.17 million productive TCRbeta reads each. The study's findings and limits: In normal lung, the top 100 clones were significantly more dominant than in tumor. TCR diversity was significantly greater in tumor than normal lung tissue.

A word on this clonotype: The antigen remains unidentified.

Germline-derived CDR1 and CDR2 are SGHTA and FQGNSA. V was shortened by 3 bases and J by 6 bases, with 12 bases between the two germline ends. The CDR3 sequence is 13 residues long. The template was RNA from unsorted bulk tissue. A modified ARM-PCR protocol with three rounds of nested PCR amplified TCRbeta. Each CDR3 protein is one row after TCRdb ran MiXCR on the multiplex PCR reads. There are about 200,000 distinct CDR3 sequences in the sample; 71% occur only once, and almost 25% lies in the top ten. The specimen sequenced was lung tumor tissue. The rearrangement links TRBV7-2 to TRBJ2-7; TRBD1 is a possible D gene (5 bases). This TCR derives from a man aged 55 to 70 with non-small cell lung cancer. CDR3 residues: CASSFQGWGEQYF. CDR3 nucleotides: TGTGCCAGCAGCTTCCAGGGTTGGGGCGAGCAGTACTTC.